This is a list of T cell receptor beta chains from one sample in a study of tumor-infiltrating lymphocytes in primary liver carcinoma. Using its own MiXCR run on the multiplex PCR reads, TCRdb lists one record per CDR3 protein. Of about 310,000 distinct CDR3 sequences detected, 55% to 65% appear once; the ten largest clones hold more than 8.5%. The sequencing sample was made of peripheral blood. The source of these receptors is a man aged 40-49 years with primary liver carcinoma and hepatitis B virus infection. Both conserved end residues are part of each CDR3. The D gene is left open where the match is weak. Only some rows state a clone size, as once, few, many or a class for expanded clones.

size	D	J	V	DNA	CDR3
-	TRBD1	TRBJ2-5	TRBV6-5	TGTGCCAGCAGTTACTTCCCGACAGGGGGCTCGGTAAAGACCCAGTACTTC	CASSYFPTGGSVKTQYF
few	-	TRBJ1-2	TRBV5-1	TGCGCCAGCAGCCTGAATACAAACTATGGCTACACCTTC	CASSLNTNYGYTF
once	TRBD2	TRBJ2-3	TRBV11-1	TGTGCCAGCAGACGGACTAGCGGGAGTCGTGCCGTGGTAGATACGCAGTATTTT	CASRRTSGSRAVVDTQYF
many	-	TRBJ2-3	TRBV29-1	TGCAGCGTTGGGGCAGGTTGGGGGATGAGAGATACGCAGTATTTT	CSVGAGWGMRDTQYF
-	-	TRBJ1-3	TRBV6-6	TGTGCCAGCAGTCCCCGTGGAGTCCAAGCTGTAAACACCATATATTTT	CASSPRGVQAVNTIYF
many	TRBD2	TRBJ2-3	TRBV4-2	TGTGCCAGCAGCCGCTCCTCGCCAGGGCTAGCGGGAGGGACAGATACGCAGTATTTT	CASSRSSPGLAGGTDTQYF
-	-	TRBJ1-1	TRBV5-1	TGCACCAGCAGCCTTCTGACCCTGAACACTGAAGCTTTCTTT	CTSSLLTLNTEAFF
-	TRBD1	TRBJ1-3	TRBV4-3	TGCGCCAGCAGCCAAGCGCCGGGACAGGGGACTGGAAACACCATATATTTT	CASSQAPGQGTGNTIYF
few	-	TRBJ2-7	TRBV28	TGTGCCAGCGGACGGGACGTACCCGCGGAGCAGTACTTC	CASGRDVPAEQYF
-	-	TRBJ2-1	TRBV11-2	TGTGCCAGCAGGTTAGGGGGGCTAGCGAGTACCTACAATGAGCAGTTCTTC	CASRLGGLASTYNEQFF
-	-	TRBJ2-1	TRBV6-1	TGTGCCAGCTTCTTACTGCAAGGCGCACACAATGACCAGTTCTTC	CASFLLQGAHNDQFF
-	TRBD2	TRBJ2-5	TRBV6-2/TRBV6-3	TGTGCCGGCAGCCCTACCCGTCGGACTAGCGGGAGAAGGGAGACCCGGTACTTC	CAGSPTRRTSGRRETRYF
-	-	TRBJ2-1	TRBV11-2	TGTGCCAACAGGTTAGTAACGAACAATGAGCAGTTCTTC	CANRLVTNNEQFF
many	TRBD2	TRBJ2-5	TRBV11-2	TGTGCCAGCAGAGTAGCGGGGTCAGGAACCCAGTACTTC	CASRVAGSGTQYF
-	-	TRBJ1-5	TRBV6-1	TGTGCCAGCAGTGAAGCAGTTTTACCGAATCAGTCCCAGCATTTT	CASSEAVLPNQSQHF